Following are 32 T cell receptor beta chains from one sample sequenced in a study of cytomegalovirus exposure and HLA in healthy donors. With 60 Vbeta and 13 Jbeta primers, the PCR was carried out. Sequencing was performed with immunoSEQ multiplex PCR; in TCRdb, only in-frame clones are kept and a portion is missing. Of 150,000 to 200,000 clones listed, 81% are singletons. Sequenced sample: PBMCs. The receptors come from a man aged 35-49 years in good health and CMV-seropositive.

This sequence joins TRBV27 and TRBJ2-1; D might be TRBD2 (6 bases). Per germline, CDR1 MNHEY and CDR2 SMNVEV (reference sequence). The germline V and J ends were trimmed by 4 bases and 7 bases, with 17 bases remaining between them. This CDR3 contains 15 residues. In DNA, the CDR3 is TGTGCCAGCAGTTCAGGTACGGGAGCTGGAAATGAGCAGTTCTTC. Protein: CASSSGTGAGNEQFF.

The chain has TRBV6-5 and TRBJ2-7; D uncertain. Germline V gene lookup returns CDR1 MNHEY and CDR2 SVGAGI. The V and J ends lost 5 bases and 0 bases respectively, with 14 bases between them. The CDR3 runs to 15 residues. CDR3 coding DNA: TGTGCCAGCAGTCCCCGACTCTGGTCCTCCTACGAGCAGTACTTC. Amino acid sequence: CASSPRLWSSYEQYF.

CDR3 residues: CASSFGTSGNYEQFF. The CDR3 nucleotides are TGTGCCAGCAGTTTCGGGACTAGCGGGAACTATGAGCAGTTCTTC. The V call is TRBV28, the J call TRBJ2-1; 13 nucleotides line up with TRBD2. The CDR3 consists of 15 residues. Germline CDR1 reads MDHEN; CDR2 reads SYDVKM. V shed 3 bases, J shed 8 bases, and the junction held 4 bases outside the gene matches.

Notes on this clone: The junction does not match germline at one end; this may be a read error. The CDR3 region is CVSSPGGWTGDEQYF. CDR3 DNA sequence: TGCGTCAGCAGCCCTGGAGGGTGGACAGGGGACGAGCAGTACTTC. The chain couples TRBV4-3 to TRBJ2-7; 9 bases fit TRBD1. Germline V gives CDR1 LGHNA, CDR2 YSLEER. The CDR3 runs to 15 residues.

The rearrangement uses TRBV29-1 and TRBJ1-2; the match to TRBD1 covers 8 bases. Germline V lookup: CDR1 SQVTM, CDR2 ANQGSEA. CDR3 length equals 11 residues. Trimming took 7 bases from V and 8 from J; bases not matched to a gene: 6. This chain's CDR3 is CSAVQGDGYTF. The CDR3 nucleotides are TGCAGCGCCGTACAGGGGGACGGCTACACCTTC.

The rearrangement joins TRBV15 to TRBJ1-1; TRBD1 might be the D (5 bases). Germline CDR1 is LNHNV and CDR2 is YYDKDF (reference sequence). The CDR3 contains 13 residues. V was clipped by 3 bases and J by 1 base, with 6 bases between them. The CDR3 region has the DNA TGTGCCACCAGCAGCACAGGGAACACTGAAGCTTTCTTT. Its translation: CATSSTGNTEAFF.

This rearrangement joins TRBV6-5 to TRBJ2-3, with unresolved D. CDR3 size: 13 residues. Germline CDR1 MNHEY, CDR2 SVGAGI. The germline V and J ends were trimmed by 6 bases and 1 base, with 8 bases remaining between them. The CDR3 reads CASRRTGTDTQYF. For the CDR3, the DNA is TGTGCCAGCAGACGCACTGGCACAGATACGCAGTATTTT.

Only one count was recorded for this clone. CDR3 sequence: CASSPTVYSNQPQHF. CDR3 DNA sequence: TGTGCCAGCTCACCGACAGTCTATAGCAATCAGCCCCAGCATTTT. V is TRBV18 and J is TRBJ1-5; D is perhaps TRBD1 (5 bases). Germline V gives CDR1 KGHSH, CDR2 LQKENI. The CDR3 covers 15 residues. Deletions cut 3 bases from V and 0 bases from J, with 9 bases between.

The chain carries TRBV7-3 and TRBJ2-2, with 7 bases identical to TRBD1. Per the germline V gene, CDR1 is SGHTA and CDR2 is FQGTGA. Losses at the gene ends were 1 base for V and 7 bases for J; bases not matched to a gene: 9. CDR3 size: 16 residues. The CDR3 spells CASSLSGRGYGGELFF. CDR3 bases: TGTGCCAGCAGCTTAAGTGGCAGGGGGTACGGCGGGGAGCTGTTTTTT.

This sequence joins TRBV5-3 and TRBJ1-2; 7 bases line up with TRBD1. TRBV5-3 is classed as an ORF, of uncertain function. Trimming removed 0 bases from V and 3 bases from J; junction bases left unmatched: 2. The CDR3 sequence is 14 residues long. CDR3 DNA sequence: TGTGCCAGAAGCTTGGGGGACAGAGACTATGGCTACACCTTC. Encoded protein: CARSLGDRDYGYTF.

V and J are TRBV2 and TRBJ2-7, with TRBD1 identical over 7 bases. The ends lost 2 bases at V and 5 bases at J; junction bases unmatched: 12. Germline lookup yields CDR1 SNHLY and CDR2 FYNNEI. The length of the CDR3 is 16 residues. The CDR3 DNA reads as TGTGCCAGCAGTGAAAGGGACAGCCGATCGGTGGACGAGCAGTACTTC. This sequence encodes CASSERDSRSVDEQYF. Full variable domain (remainder filled in from reference TRBV2 and TRBJ2-7): EPEVTQTPSHQVTQMGQEVILRCVPISNHLYFYWYRQILGQKVEFLVSFYNNEISEKSEIFDDQFSVERPDGSNFTLKIRSTKLEDSAMYFCASSERDSRSVDEQYFGPGTRLTVT.

V is TRBV30 and J is TRBJ2-2; D perhaps matches TRBD1 (7 bases). The CDR3 runs 17 residues. Per the germline V gene, CDR1 is GTSNPN and CDR2 is SVGIG (reference sequence). Trimming cost V 0 bases and J 4 bases, with 18 bases left between them. In DNA form, the CDR3 reads TGTGCCTGGAGTGTACGCCGCGGGACAGTTATCACCGGGGAGCTGTTTTTT. Translated: CAWSVRRGTVITGELFF.

This chain links TRBV9 with TRBJ1-3; 8 nucleotides align to TRBD1. This CDR3 contains 17 residues. Per germline, CDR1 SGDLS and CDR2 YYNGEE. V lost 0 bases, J lost 3 bases, and 8 bases stayed unmatched. CDR3 sequence: CASSVAGQGANGNTIYF. In nucleotides, the CDR3 is TGTGCCAGCAGCGTAGCTGGGCAGGGGGCGAATGGAAACACCATATATTTT.

The chain is built from TRBV28 and TRBJ2-1; 12 positions match TRBD2. The germline CDR1 and CDR2 sequences are MDHEN and SYDVKM. V was clipped by 6 bases and J by 6 bases; unmatched bases: 6. The CDR3 is 15 amino acids. The CDR3 is CASRLTSGSFNEQFF. CDR3 nucleotide sequence: TGTGCCAGCAGACTGACTAGCGGGAGCTTCAATGAGCAGTTCTTC.

As for this clone: The junction departs from germline at one end; a sequencing error may be responsible. The V and J genes are TRBV29-1 and TRBJ1-2, with D possibly TRBD1 on 6 matching bases. The CDR3 length is 17 residues. Germline V gene lookup returns CDR1 SQVTM and CDR2 ANQGSEA. Written as DNA, the CDR3 is TGCAGCGTCAGTTCACATGGGGCCTTCGCCGGGGGGCCCCACCCCTTTTTC. The encoded protein is CSVSSHGAFAGGPHPFF. Variable domain in full (rest from reference TRBV29-1 and TRBJ1-2): SAVISQKPSRDICQRGTSLTIQCQVDSQVTMMFWYRQQPGQSLTLIATANQGSEATYESGFVIDKFPISRPNLTFSTLTVSNMSPEDSSIYLCSVSSHGAFAGGPHPFFGSGTRLTVV.

The gene calls are TRBV2 and TRBJ2-4, with a tentative D call TRBD2 (5 bases). The CDR3 extends over 15 amino acids. V was trimmed by 1 base and J by 0 bases, leaving 7 bases between them. Germline assignment: CDR1 SNHLY and CDR2 FYNNEI. Written as DNA, the CDR3 is TGTGCCAGCAGTGAAGAGCGGTTAGCCAAAAACATTCAGTACTTC. Encoded protein: CASSEERLAKNIQYF.

The genes are TRBV2 and TRBJ2-2, with TRBD2 matching over 8 bases. Germline loops: CDR1 SNHLY, CDR2 FYNNEI. The J segment lost 3 bases and the V segment lost 7 bases, leaving 7 bases of the junction unmatched. CDR3 length: 15 residues. The CDR3 spells CASKRASGYTGELFF. CDR3 bases: TGTGCCAGCAAGAGGGCTAGCGGGTACACCGGGGAGCTGTTTTTT.

V usage is TRBV6-6 and J usage is TRBJ1-1, with D tentatively TRBD1 (5 bases). There are 14 residues in the CDR3. CDR1 is MNHNY, CDR2 SVGAGI, per germline (reference sequence). The V gene lost 2 bases and the J gene lost 2 bases, with 9 bases spanning the gap. CDR3 bases: TGTGCCAGCAGTTACAGGGGCGTCAACACTGAAGCTTTCTTT. This sequence encodes CASSYRGVNTEAFF.

CDR3 bases: TGTGCCAGTAGTATAGGCGGTGGGACAGGGTGGGCGGCTATCTCTGAAGCTTTCTTT. This sequence encodes CASSIGGGTGWAAISEAFF. The J gene is TRBJ1-1, the V gene TRBV19; TRBD1 aligns across 9 bases. The CDR3 extends over 19 amino acids. Looked up from germline, CDR1 is LNHDA and CDR2 is SQIVND (reference sequence). The V and J ends lost 1 base and 6 bases, in that order; junction bases with no gene match: 18. Looking up the rest from reference TRBV19 and TRBJ1-1 gives the full variable domain: DGGITQSPKYLFRKEGQNVTLSCEQNLNHDAMYWYRQDPGQGLRLIYYSQIVNDFQKGDIAEGYSVSREKKESFPLTVTSAQKNPTAFYLCASSIGGGTGWAAISEAFFGQGTRLTVV.

This chain connects TRBV27 to TRBJ1-6; D ambiguous. V dropped 2 bases and J dropped 10 bases, with 15 bases sitting between them. The germline gives CDR1 MNHEY, CDR2 SMNVEV (reference sequence). This CDR3 region has 15 residues. The CDR3 here is CASSLSLGGGSPLHF. The CDR3 DNA sequence: TGTGCCAGCAGTTTAAGTTTGGGAGGAGGCTCACCCCTCCACTTT.

The V call is TRBV10-2, the J call TRBJ2-4; D might be TRBD2 (6 bases). Germline V CDR1 and CDR2: WSHSY, SAAADI. The ends were cut back, 8 bases at V and 0 bases at J, with 17 bases in the middle. The CDR3 sequence is 16 residues long. Here the CDR3 reads CASAEGFRGAKNIQYF. The CDR3 region has the DNA TGCGCCAGCGCGGAGGGATTCCGAGGAGCCAAAAACATTCAGTACTTC.

The J gene is TRBJ2-7, the V gene TRBV5-6; tentative D call: TRBD1 (6 bases). Germline V gene sequence: CDR1 SGHDT, CDR2 YYEEEE. This CDR3 contains 13 residues. Trimming cost V 2 bases and J 1 base, with 7 bases left between them. The CDR3 region is CASSFQGSYEQYF. The CDR3 nucleotides read TGTGCCAGCAGCTTCCAGGGGTCCTACGAGCAGTACTTC.

This chain links TRBV21-1 with TRBJ1-4; TRBD1, as called in the table, went unchecked against the DNA. TRBV21-1 is a pseudogene. The CDR3 has 14 residues. This CDR3 is CASIPDRAREKLFF. The CDR3 region has the DNA TGTGCCAGCATTCCAGACAGGGCGCGTGAAAAACTGTTTTTT.

The V call is TRBV9, the J call TRBJ1-2; the D is unclear. CDR1 SGDLS and CDR2 YYNGEE come from the germline V gene. V shed 4 bases and J shed 3 bases, with 4 bases lying between them. CDR3 length: 11 amino acids. CDR3 coding DNA: TGTGCCAGCAGCAGAGACTATGGCTACACCTTC. Amino acid sequence: CASSRDYGYTF.

The chain joins TRBV28 to TRBJ1-5; 8 nucleotides agree with TRBD1. This CDR3 is built from 12 residues. Per germline, CDR1 MDHEN and CDR2 SYDVKM. With 8 bases clipped from V and 9 bases from J, the junction kept 6 bases outside the gene matches. The CDR3 nucleotides are TGTGCCAGCGGAAACAGGGGGAGGCCCCAGCATTTT. This translates into CASGNRGRPQHF.

The chain joins TRBV11-2 to TRBJ2-7, with D hard to call. This CDR3 is 17 amino acids long. With 1 base removed from V and 0 bases from J, the gap between germline ends came to 16 bases. Germline CDR1 and CDR2: SGHAT and FQNNGV. The CDR3 loop is CASSLGWLVGNSYEQYF. Written as DNA, the CDR3 is TGTGCCAGCAGCTTAGGGTGGCTTGTGGGCAACTCCTACGAGCAGTACTTC.

The rearrangement joins TRBV14 to TRBJ1-2; TRBD1 agrees at 7 bases. The CDR3 has 16 amino acids. Trimming at V came to 2 bases and at J to 4 bases, leaving 10 bases not matched to a gene. The V gene's germline CDR1 is SGHDN and CDR2 FVKESK. The CDR3 coding sequence is TGTGCCAGCAGCCAACTCGGGACAGCTAACATCTATGGCTACACCTTC. It codes for CASSQLGTANIYGYTF.

V is TRBV19 and J is TRBJ1-3; D ambiguous. Looked up from germline, CDR1 is LNHDA and CDR2 is SQIVND (reference sequence). V lost 10 bases, J lost 3 bases, and 4 bases lay in between. The CDR3 spans 10 residues. The CDR3 reads CATGGNTIYF. The CDR3, as DNA: TGTGCCACAGGTGGAAACACCATATATTTT. Full variable domain (outside the CDR3, taken from reference TRBV19 and TRBJ1-3): DGGITQSPKYLFRKEGQNVTLSCEQNLNHDAMYWYRQDPGQGLRLIYYSQIVNDFQKGDIAEGYSVSREKKESFPLTVTSAQKNPTAFYLCATGGNTIYFGEGSWLTVV.

This sequence joins TRBV7-6 and TRBJ1-6; D might be TRBD1 (6 bases). The length of the CDR3 is 18 residues. CDR1 is SGHVS, CDR2 FNYEAQ, per germline. Trimming cost V 1 base and J 0 bases, with 13 bases left between them. The CDR3 reads CASSLEPGDSSYNSPLHF. Written as DNA, the CDR3 is TGTGCCAGCAGCTTAGAACCAGGGGATAGCTCCTATAATTCACCCCTCCACTTT.

This clone is a singleton in its sample. The V call is TRBV7-2, the J call TRBJ2-7; maybe TRBD2 (5 bases). CDR3 size: 15 residues. Germline V gene lookup returns CDR1 SGHTA and CDR2 FQGNSA. The V end lost 6 bases, the J end lost 7 bases, and 22 bases lay between the germline ends. The CDR3 coding sequence is TGTGCCAGCAGTAGGCAACCCGGGGAACTGGGGGAGCAGTACTTC. This sequence encodes CASSRQPGELGEQYF.

This clone was counted only a few times. This chain uses TRBV4-2 with TRBJ2-1; D gene uncertain. V dropped 1 base and J dropped 0 bases, with 10 bases sitting between them. Germline CDR1 and CDR2: LGHNA and YNFKEQ. The length of the CDR3 is 16 residues. CDR3 sequence reads: CASSQGMADSYNEQFF. DNA of the CDR3: TGTGCCAGCAGCCAAGGAATGGCAGACTCCTACAATGAGCAGTTCTTC.

V usage is TRBV9 and J usage is TRBJ2-7; 12 bases align to TRBD2. The CDR3 has 14 residues. Germline V gene lookup returns CDR1 SGDLS and CDR2 YYNGEE. J gave up 8 bases and V 0 bases, and 3 bases lay outside the gene matches. The CDR3 here is CASSVEGLAGQQYF. CDR3 DNA sequence: TGTGCCAGCAGCGTAGAAGGACTAGCGGGACAGCAGTACTTC.